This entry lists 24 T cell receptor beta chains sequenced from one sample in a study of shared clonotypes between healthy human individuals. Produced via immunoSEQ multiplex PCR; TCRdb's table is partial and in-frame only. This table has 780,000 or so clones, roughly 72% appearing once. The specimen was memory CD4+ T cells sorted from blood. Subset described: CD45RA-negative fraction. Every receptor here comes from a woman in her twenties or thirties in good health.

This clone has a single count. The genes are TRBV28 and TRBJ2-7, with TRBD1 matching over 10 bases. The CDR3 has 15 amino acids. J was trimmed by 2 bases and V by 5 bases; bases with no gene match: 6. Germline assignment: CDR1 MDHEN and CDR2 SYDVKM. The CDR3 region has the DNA TGTGCCAGCAGTCCATCCGGGACAGGGGCCTACGAGCAGTACTTC. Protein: CASSPSGTGAYEQYF. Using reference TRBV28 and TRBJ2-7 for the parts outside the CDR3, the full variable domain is DVKVTQSSRYLVKRTGEKVFLECVQDMDHENMFWYRQDPGLGLRLIYFSYDVKMKEKGDIPEGYSVSREKKERFSLILESASTNQTSMYLCASSPSGTGAYEQYFGPGTRLTVT.

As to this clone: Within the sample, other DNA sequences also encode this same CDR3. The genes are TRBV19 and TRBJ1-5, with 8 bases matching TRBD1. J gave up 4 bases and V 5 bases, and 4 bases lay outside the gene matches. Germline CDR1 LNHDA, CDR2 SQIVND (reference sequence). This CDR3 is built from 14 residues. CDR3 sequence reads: CASSGTGGNQPQHF. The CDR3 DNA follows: TGTGCCAGTAGTGGAACAGGGGGGAATCAGCCCCAGCATTTT.

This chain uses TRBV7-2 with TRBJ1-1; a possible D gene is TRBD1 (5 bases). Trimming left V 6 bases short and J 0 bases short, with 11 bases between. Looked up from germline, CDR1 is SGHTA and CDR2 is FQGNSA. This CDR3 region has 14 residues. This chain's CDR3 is CASRSGRVNTEAFF. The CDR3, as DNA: TGTGCCAGCAGGTCGGGCAGGGTGAACACTGAAGCTTTCTTT. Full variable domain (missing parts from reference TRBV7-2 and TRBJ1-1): GAGVSQSPSNKVTEKGKDVELRCDPISGHTALYWYRQSLGQGLEFLIYFQGNSAPDKSGLPSDRFSAERTGGSVSTLTIQRTQQEDSAVYLCASRSGRVNTEAFFGQGTRLTVV.

In nucleotides, the CDR3 is TGTGCCAGCAAAGGACCGGGGCTCCCTGGGGCCAACGTCCTGACTTTC. It translates to CASKGPGLPGANVLTF. V usage is TRBV2 and J usage is TRBJ2-6; the D gene could be TRBD1 or TRBD2 (5 bases each). This CDR3 is built from 16 residues. CDR1 and CDR2 (germline): SNHLY, FYNNEI. The V gene lost 7 bases and the J gene lost 2 bases, with 15 bases spanning the gap.

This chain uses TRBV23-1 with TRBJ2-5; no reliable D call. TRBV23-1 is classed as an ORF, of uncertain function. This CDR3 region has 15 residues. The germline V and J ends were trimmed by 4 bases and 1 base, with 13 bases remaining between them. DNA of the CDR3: TGCGCCAGCAGTCCTATCCCGGACGGCCAAGAGACCCAGTACTTC. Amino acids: CASSPIPDGQETQYF.

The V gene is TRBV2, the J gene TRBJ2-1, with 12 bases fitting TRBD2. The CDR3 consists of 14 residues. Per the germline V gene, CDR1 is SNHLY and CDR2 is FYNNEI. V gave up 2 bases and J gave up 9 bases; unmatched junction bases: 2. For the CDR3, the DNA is TGTGCCAGCAGTGAATCACTAGCGGGAGGTGAGCAGTTCTTC. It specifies CASSESLAGGEQFF.

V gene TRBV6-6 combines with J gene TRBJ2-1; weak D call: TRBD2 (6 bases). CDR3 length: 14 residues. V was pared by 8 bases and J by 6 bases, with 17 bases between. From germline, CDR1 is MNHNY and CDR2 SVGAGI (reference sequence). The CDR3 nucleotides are TGTGCCAGCGGCGGCACGGGAGTCCTCAATGAGCAGTTCTTC. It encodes CASGGTGVLNEQFF.

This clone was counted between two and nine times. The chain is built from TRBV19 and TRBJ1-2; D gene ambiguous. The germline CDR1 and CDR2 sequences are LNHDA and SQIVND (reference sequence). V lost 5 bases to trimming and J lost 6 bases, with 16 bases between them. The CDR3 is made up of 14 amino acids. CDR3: CASSDGSLGNGYTF. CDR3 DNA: TGTGCCAGTAGTGACGGCAGCTTAGGCAATGGCTACACCTTC. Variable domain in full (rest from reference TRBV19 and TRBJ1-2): DGGITQSPKYLFRKEGQNVTLSCEQNLNHDAMYWYRQDPGQGLRLIYYSQIVNDFQKGDIAEGYSVSREKKESFPLTVTSAQKNPTAFYLCASSDGSLGNGYTFGSGTRLTVV.

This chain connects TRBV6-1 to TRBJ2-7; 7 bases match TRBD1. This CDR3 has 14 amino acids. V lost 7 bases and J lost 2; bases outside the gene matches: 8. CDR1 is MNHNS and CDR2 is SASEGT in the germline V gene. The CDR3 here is CASIGQVMPYEQYF. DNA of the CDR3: TGTGCCAGCATTGGACAGGTGATGCCCTACGAGCAGTACTTC.

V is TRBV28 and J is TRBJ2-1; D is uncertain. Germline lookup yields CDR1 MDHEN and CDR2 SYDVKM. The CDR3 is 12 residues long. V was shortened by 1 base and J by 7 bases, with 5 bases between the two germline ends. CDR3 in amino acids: CASSLYGNEQFF. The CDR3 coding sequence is TGTGCCAGCAGTTTATACGGGAATGAGCAGTTCTTC.

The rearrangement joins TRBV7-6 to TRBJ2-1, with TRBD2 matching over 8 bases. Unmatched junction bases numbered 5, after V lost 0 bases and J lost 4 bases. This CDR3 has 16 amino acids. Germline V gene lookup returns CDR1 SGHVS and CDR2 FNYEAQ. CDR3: CASSLASGNEYNEQFF. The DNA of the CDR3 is TGTGCCAGCAGCTTAGCTAGCGGGAATGAATACAATGAGCAGTTCTTC.

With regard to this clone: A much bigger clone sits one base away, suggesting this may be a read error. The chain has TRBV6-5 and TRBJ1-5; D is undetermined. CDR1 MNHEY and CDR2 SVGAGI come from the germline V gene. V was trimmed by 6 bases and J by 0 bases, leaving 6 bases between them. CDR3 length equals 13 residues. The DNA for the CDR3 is TGTGCCAGCAGATTAGATAGCAATCAGCCCCAGCATTTT. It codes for CASRLDSNQPQHF.

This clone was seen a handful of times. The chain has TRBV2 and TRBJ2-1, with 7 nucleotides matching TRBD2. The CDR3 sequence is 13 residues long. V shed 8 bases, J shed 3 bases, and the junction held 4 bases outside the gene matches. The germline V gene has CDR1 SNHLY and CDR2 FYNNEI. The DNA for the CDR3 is TGTGCCAGCGAGCGGGAACACTACAATGAGCAGTTCTTC. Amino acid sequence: CASEREHYNEQFF.

CDR3 DNA: TGCGCCAGCAGCTTGGGTTCGGGGCCGGGAGAGACCCAGTACTTC. Residues: CASSLGSGPGETQYF. The chain is built from TRBV5-1 and TRBJ2-5, with D perhaps matching TRBD1 or TRBD2 (5 bases each). CDR1 SGHRS and CDR2 YFSETQ come from the germline V gene. This CDR3 has 15 residues. The V and J ends lost 0 bases and 4 bases respectively, with 13 bases between them.

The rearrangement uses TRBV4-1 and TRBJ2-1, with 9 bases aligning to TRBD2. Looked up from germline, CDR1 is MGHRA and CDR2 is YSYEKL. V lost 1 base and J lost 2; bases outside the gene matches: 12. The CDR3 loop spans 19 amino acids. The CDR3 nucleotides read TGCGCCAGCAGCCAAGTGGGGGGTAGAGGACTAGCGACCTACAATGAGCAGTTCTTC. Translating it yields CASSQVGGRGLATYNEQFF.

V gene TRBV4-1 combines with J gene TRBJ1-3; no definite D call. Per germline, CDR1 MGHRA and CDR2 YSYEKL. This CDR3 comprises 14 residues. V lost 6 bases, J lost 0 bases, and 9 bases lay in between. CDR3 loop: CASRPLDSGNTIYF. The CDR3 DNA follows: TGCGCCAGCAGACCTCTTGACTCTGGAAACACCATATATTTT.

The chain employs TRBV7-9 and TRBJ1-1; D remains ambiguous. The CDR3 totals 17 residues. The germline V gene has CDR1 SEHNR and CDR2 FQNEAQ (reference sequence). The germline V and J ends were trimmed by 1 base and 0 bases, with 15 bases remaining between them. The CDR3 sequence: CASSLGQATLMNTEAFF. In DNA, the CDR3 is TGTGCCAGCAGCTTAGGGCAGGCTACCCTGATGAACACTGAAGCTTTCTTT.

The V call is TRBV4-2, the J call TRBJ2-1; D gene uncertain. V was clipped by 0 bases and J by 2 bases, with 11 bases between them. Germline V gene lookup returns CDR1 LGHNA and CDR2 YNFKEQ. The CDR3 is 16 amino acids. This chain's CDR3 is CASSQDKGRTYNEQFF. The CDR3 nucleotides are TGTGCCAGCAGCCAAGATAAGGGTAGAACCTACAATGAGCAGTTCTTC.

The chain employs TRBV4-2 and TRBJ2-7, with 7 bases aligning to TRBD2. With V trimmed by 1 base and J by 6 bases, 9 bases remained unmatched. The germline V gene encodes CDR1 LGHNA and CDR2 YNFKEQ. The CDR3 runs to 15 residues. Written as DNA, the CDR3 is TGTGCCAGCAGCCAAGCCGGACTAGTGGGTCCCGAGCAGTACTTC. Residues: CASSQAGLVGPEQYF.

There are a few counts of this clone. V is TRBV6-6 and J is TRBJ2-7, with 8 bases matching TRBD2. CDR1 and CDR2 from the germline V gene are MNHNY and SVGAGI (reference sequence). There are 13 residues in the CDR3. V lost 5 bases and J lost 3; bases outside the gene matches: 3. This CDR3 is CASSTTSGYEQYF. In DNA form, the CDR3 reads TGTGCCAGCAGTACTACTAGCGGCTACGAGCAGTACTTC.

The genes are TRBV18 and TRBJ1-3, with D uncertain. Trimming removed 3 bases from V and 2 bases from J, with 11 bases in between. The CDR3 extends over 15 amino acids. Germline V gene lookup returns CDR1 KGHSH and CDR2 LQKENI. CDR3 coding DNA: TGTGCCAGCTCACCTACTCGTCAACCTGGAAACACCATATATTTT. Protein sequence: CASSPTRQPGNTIYF.

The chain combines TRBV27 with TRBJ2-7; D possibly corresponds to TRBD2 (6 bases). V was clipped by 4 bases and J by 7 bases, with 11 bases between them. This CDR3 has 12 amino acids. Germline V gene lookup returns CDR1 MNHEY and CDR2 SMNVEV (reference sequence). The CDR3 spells CASSSHGGEQYF. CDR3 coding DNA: TGTGCCAGCAGTTCTCACGGGGGAGAGCAGTACTTC.

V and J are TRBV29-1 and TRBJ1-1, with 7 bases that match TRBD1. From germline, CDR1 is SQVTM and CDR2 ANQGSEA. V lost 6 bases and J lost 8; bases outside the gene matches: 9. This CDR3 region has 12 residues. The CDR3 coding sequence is TGCAGCGTGAACAGACAGGGTGAGGAAGCTTTCTTT. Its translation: CSVNRQGEEAFF.

CDR3 sequence (DNA): TGTGCCAGTAGTATGCAGGTGGGGTCTGGCAATCAGCCCCAGCATTTT. This translates into CASSMQVGSGNQPQHF. This chain joins TRBV19 and TRBJ1-5; no firm D call. Germline V gene data show CDR1 as LNHDA and CDR2 as SQIVND (reference sequence). This CDR3 is 16 amino acids long. V was cut by 3 bases and J by 2 bases, with 14 bases left in between.